These 12 T cell receptor beta chains share one sample of origin, sequenced in a study of T cell responses to AZD1222 COVID-19 vaccine. The data were produced by immunoSEQ multiplex PCR, yet TCRdb's version contains in-frame clones alone and is incomplete. The sample carries more than 150,000 clones, roughly 91% recorded once. The specimen was peripheral blood, collected 28 days after the second AZD1222 dose. Receptor source: an adult who received the AZD1222 COVID-19 vaccine.

This chain joins TRBV28 and TRBJ2-7; D might be TRBD1 or TRBD2, each matching 5 bases. V was clipped by 5 bases and J by 0 bases, with 11 bases between them. Germline V CDR1 and CDR2: MDHEN, SYDVKM. The CDR3 length is 14 residues. The CDR3 DNA reads as TGTGCCAGCAGTATGGGACCAAGCTCCTACGAGCAGTACTTC. Translation gives CASSMGPSSYEQYF.

A word on this clone: One end of the junction varies from germline; a read error may be responsible. The rearrangement links TRBV7-7 to TRBJ2-3; 8 bases are shared with TRBD1. The CDR3 runs to 16 residues. Germline V CDR1 and CDR2: SSHAT, FNYEAQ (reference sequence). CDR3 DNA sequence: TGTGCTAGCAGCCGAACCAGGGGGCAGGGCACAGATACGCAGTATTTT. This translates into CASSRTRGQGTDTQYF.

V and J are TRBV12-2 and TRBJ2-7. TRBV12-2 is a known pseudogene. The CDR3 spans 13 residues. The CDR3 nucleotides read TGTGCAAGTCCCTACCTTGGACGATACGAGCAGTACTTC. Amino acid sequence: CASPYLGRYEQYF.

This clone was seen once. The chain couples TRBV7-9 to TRBJ2-5; 10 bases agree with TRBD2. The CDR3 loop spans 15 amino acids. The J segment lost 5 bases and the V segment lost 5 bases, leaving 8 bases of the junction unmatched. From germline, CDR1 is SEHNR and CDR2 FQNEAQ (reference sequence). The CDR3 spells CASSQSGRAIETQYF. CDR3 nucleotide sequence: TGTGCCAGCAGCCAAAGCGGGAGGGCCATTGAGACCCAGTACTTC.

This chain's CDR3 is CASSFRTGAGEQYF. CDR3 sequence (DNA): TGTGCCAGCAGTTTCCGGACAGGGGCGGGGGAGCAGTACTTC. The V call is TRBV27, the J call TRBJ2-7; TRBD1 agrees at 9 bases. The trim removed 3 bases at V and 7 bases at J, leaving 7 bases unmatched. CDR1 and CDR2 (germline): MNHEY, SMNVEV (reference sequence). The CDR3 is 14 amino acids.

The rearrangement uses TRBV10-3 and TRBJ2-6; maybe TRBD2 (5 bases). The CDR3 spans 17 residues. Trimming left V 4 bases short and J 0 bases short, with 13 bases between. Germline lookup yields CDR1 ENHRY and CDR2 SYGVKD. CDR3 loop: CAISVEASFSGANVLTF. The CDR3 nucleotides read TGTGCCATCAGTGTGGAGGCCTCATTCTCTGGGGCCAACGTCCTGACTTTC.

This chain uses TRBV7-2 with TRBJ1-2; TRBD1 agrees at 7 bases. The J segment lost 4 bases and the V segment lost 5 bases, leaving 10 bases of the junction unmatched. Germline CDR1 reads SGHTA; CDR2 reads FQGNSA. CDR3 length equals 15 residues. DNA for the CDR3: TGTGCCAGCAGCCGGGACAGCCCTCTGCGCTATGGCTACACCTTC. Its protein product is CASSRDSPLRYGYTF.

The chain has TRBV5-1 and TRBJ2-3; 9 positions match TRBD2. In germline, CDR1 is SGHRS, CDR2 YFSETQ. This CDR3 is built from 15 residues. Trimming removed 5 bases from V and 4 bases from J; junction bases left unmatched: 8. The CDR3 protein is CASSRASGIADTQYF. In DNA form, the CDR3 reads TGCGCCAGCAGTAGGGCTAGCGGGATTGCAGATACGCAGTATTTT.

This chain links TRBV5-4 with TRBJ2-4; D unresolved. Germline CDR1 reads SGHNT; CDR2 reads YYREEE (reference sequence). V lost 0 bases and J lost 6, with 16 bases in between. The CDR3 consists of 16 residues. The CDR3 DNA reads as TGTGCCAGCAGCTTGGCCACCCCCCGACTGGGAAACATTCAGTACTTC. Protein sequence: CASSLATPRLGNIQYF.

This clone was recorded once. The genes are TRBV7-2 and TRBJ1-2; D not resolved. CDR1 and CDR2 (germline): SGHTA, FQGNSA. CDR3 length: 16 amino acids. V shed 4 bases and J shed 4 bases, with 19 bases lying between them. The DNA of the CDR3 is TGTGCCAGCAGCTCCTCGTCGGGTTCCCTAAGCTATGGCTACACCTTC. It yields the protein CASSSSSGSLSYGYTF.

The chain combines TRBV9 with TRBJ1-3; no clear D. Deletions cut 0 bases from V and 3 bases from J, with 10 bases between. This CDR3 has 15 residues. From germline, CDR1 is SGDLS and CDR2 YYNGEE. The CDR3 DNA reads TGTGCCAGCAGCGTAGCTCCAGTCGGTGGAAACACCATATATTTT. As protein: CASSVAPVGGNTIYF.

The chain joins TRBV19 to TRBJ1-3, with D perhaps matching TRBD1 (6 bases). Per the germline V gene, CDR1 is LNHDA and CDR2 is SQIVND (reference sequence). The V and J ends lost 5 bases and 2 bases respectively, with 10 bases between them. CDR3 length: 14 residues. The CDR3 region is CASSSGEAGNTIYF. CDR3 in DNA: TGTGCCAGTAGTTCAGGGGAGGCTGGAAACACCATATATTTT.